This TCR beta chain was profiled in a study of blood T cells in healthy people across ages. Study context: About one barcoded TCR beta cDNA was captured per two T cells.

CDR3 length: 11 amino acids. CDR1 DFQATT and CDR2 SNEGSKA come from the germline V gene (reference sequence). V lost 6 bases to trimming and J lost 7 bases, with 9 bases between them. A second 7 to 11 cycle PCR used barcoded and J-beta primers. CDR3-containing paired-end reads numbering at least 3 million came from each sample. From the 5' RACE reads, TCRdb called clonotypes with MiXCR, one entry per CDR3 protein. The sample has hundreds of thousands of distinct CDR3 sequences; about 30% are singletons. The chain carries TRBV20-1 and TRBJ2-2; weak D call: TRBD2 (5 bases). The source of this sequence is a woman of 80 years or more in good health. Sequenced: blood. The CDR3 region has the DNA TGCAGTGCCCGAGGGTACGGGGAGCTGTTTTTT. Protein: CSARGYGELFF.